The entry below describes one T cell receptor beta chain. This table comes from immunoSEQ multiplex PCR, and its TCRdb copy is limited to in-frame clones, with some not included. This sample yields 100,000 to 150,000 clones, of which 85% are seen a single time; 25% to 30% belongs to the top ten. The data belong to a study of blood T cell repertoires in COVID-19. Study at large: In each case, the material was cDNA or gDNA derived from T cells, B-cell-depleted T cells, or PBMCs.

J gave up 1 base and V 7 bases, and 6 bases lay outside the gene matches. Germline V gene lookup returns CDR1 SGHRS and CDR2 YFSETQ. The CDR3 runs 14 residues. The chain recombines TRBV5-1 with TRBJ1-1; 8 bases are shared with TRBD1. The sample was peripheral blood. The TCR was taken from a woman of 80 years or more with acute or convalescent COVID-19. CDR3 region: CASATGTGNTEAFF. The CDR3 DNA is TGCGCCAGCGCGACCGGGACAGGGAACACTGAAGCTTTCTTT.